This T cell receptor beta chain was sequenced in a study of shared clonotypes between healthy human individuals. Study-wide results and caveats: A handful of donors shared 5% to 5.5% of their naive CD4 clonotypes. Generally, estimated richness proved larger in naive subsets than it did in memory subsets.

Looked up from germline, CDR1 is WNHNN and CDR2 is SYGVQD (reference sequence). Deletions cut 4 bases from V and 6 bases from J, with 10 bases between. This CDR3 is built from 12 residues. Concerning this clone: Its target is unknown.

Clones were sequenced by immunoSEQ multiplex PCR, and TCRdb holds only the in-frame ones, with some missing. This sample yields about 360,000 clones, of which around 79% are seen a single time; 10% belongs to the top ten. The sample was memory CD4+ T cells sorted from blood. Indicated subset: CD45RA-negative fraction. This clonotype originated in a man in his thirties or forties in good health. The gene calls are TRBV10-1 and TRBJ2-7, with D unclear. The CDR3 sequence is CASSGWVCEQYF. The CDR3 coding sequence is TGCGCCAGCAGTGGGTGGGTCTGCGAGCAGTACTTC.